Listed below are T cell receptor beta chains from one sample, sequenced in a study of blood T cell repertoires in COVID-19. The protocol was immunoSEQ multiplex PCR, while the TCRdb copy is restricted to in-frame clones and leaves out a portion. Among 200,000 to 300,000 clones listed, around nine tenths were seen once. The sequenced material came from peripheral blood. These receptors came from a man between 35 and 55 years old who had recovered from COVID-19. Both conserved end residues are part of each CDR3. D genes are given only for firm matches. Rows give clone size only sometimes, using once, few, many, or a class for an expanded clone.

D: .
size: .
J: TRBJ2-7
length: 14
V: TRBV2
DNA: TGTGCCAGCAGTGAGTACTTGTCACTGCGGGAGCAGTACTTC
CDR3: CASSEYLSLREQYF

D: .
size: .
J: TRBJ2-7
length: 14
V: TRBV10-3
DNA: TGTGCCATCTCGAGCAGTAGCCGCGGCTACGAGCAGTACTTC
CDR3: CAISSSSRGYEQYF

D: .
size: .
J: TRBJ2-7
length: 12
V: TRBV24-1
DNA: TGTGCCACCAGTGATAGTAGAGGGGAGCAGTACTTC
CDR3: CATSDSRGEQYF

D: .
size: .
J: TRBJ2-7
length: 12
V: TRBV3-1/TRBV3-2
DNA: TGTGCCAGCAGCCAAGTGGGGAGTTGGCAGTACTTC
CDR3: CASSQVGSWQYF

D: .
size: .
J: TRBJ1-6
length: 13
V: TRBV3-1/TRBV3-2
DNA: TGTGCCAGCAGCCAAACTTATAATTCACCCCTCCACTTT
CDR3: CASSQTYNSPLHF

D: .
size: few
J: TRBJ2-7
length: 14
V: TRBV20-1
DNA: TGCAGTGCTAGTTCGGCAGGGGTAGGCTACGAGCAGTACTTC
CDR3: CSASSAGVGYEQYF

D: .
size: .
J: TRBJ2-7
length: 13
V: TRBV2
DNA: TGTGCCAGCATCAGGGGTTTCGGCTACGAGCAGTACTTC
CDR3: CASIRGFGYEQYF

D: .
size: .
J: TRBJ1-6
length: 18
V: TRBV10-3
DNA: TGTGCCATCAGTGTAGGACAGCCCGCCACGAGTAATAATTCACCCCTCCACTTT
CDR3: CAISVGQPATSNNSPLHF

D: .
size: .
J: TRBJ1-6
length: 16
V: TRBV19
DNA: TGTGCCACCTGGAACAGCCGGTCACCTTCAAATTCACCCCTCCACTTT
CDR3: CATWNSRSPSNSPLHF

D: .
size: .
J: TRBJ1-4
length: 14
V: TRBV6-5
DNA: TGTGCCAGCAGTCACAGGGATGTCGGAGAAAAACTGTTTTTT
CDR3: CASSHRDVGEKLFF

D: TRBD1
size: .
J: TRBJ2-7
length: 14
V: TRBV13
DNA: TGTGCCAGCAGCGGACAGGTTAGCTCCTACGAGCAGTACTTC
CDR3: CASSGQVSSYEQYF

D: .
size: .
J: TRBJ2-3
length: 13
V: TRBV5-1
DNA: TGCGCCAGCAGCGAGGGAAGCACAGATACGCAGTATTTT
CDR3: CASSEGSTDTQYF

D: TRBD2
size: .
J: TRBJ2-1
length: 18
V: TRBV6-4
DNA: TGTGCCAGCAGCGAGACTAGCGGGGGGGCTGGGTCGTACAATGAGCAGTTCTTC
CDR3: CASSETSGGAGSYNEQFF

D: .
size: .
J: TRBJ1-4
length: 13
V: TRBV18
DNA: TGTGCCTCTAATGTGGCGGGAAATGAAAAACTGTTTTTT
CDR3: CASNVAGNEKLFF

D: TRBD2
size: .
J: TRBJ2-3
length: 15
V: TRBV6-6
DNA: TGTGCCAGCAGTTCAAGCGGGGGGGCCCCAGATACGCAGTATTTT
CDR3: CASSSSGGAPDTQYF

D: .
size: .
J: TRBJ1-2
length: 13
V: TRBV6-2/TRBV6-3
DNA: TGTGCCAGCAGTCTTCAGGGGATTGATGGCTACACCTTC
CDR3: CASSLQGIDGYTF

D: TRBD2
size: once
J: TRBJ2-3
length: 16
V: TRBV2
DNA: TGTGCCAGCAGTGAAGCGCTGTTAGCGGGGATCGATACGCAGTATTTT
CDR3: CASSEALLAGIDTQYF

D: TRBD1
size: .
J: TRBJ1-1
length: 14
V: TRBV19
DNA: TGTGCCACCAAGGACAGGATCCTGAACACTGAAGCTTTCTTT
CDR3: CATKDRILNTEAFF

D: .
size: .
J: TRBJ1-3
length: 16
V: TRBV6-5
DNA: TGTGCCAGCAGTTACTCGAACATGGCGGTTGGAAACACCATATATTTT
CDR3: CASSYSNMAVGNTIYF

D: .
size: .
J: TRBJ1-2
length: 11
V: TRBV20-1
DNA: TGCAGTGCTAGTGGGGCGCCGGGCTACACCTTC
CDR3: CSASGAPGYTF

D: TRBD1
size: .
J: TRBJ1-2
length: 13
V: TRBV7-9
DNA: TGTGCCAGCAGCTTAGGGACAGGGAGAGGCTACACCTTC
CDR3: CASSLGTGRGYTF

D: .
size: .
J: TRBJ2-1
length: 17
V: TRBV19
DNA: TGTGCCAGTAGTCACCCCCCCTCTGTTAGCTCCTACAATGAGCAGTTCTTC
CDR3: CASSHPPSVSSYNEQFF

D: TRBD1
size: few
J: TRBJ2-7
length: 11
V: TRBV29-1
DNA: TGCAGCGTTGGGGGACAGCATGAGCAGTACTTC
CDR3: CSVGGQHEQYF

D: TRBD1
size: once
J: TRBJ1-1
length: 13
V: TRBV6-6
DNA: TGTGCCAGCAGCGGGACAGGGCCCACTGAAGCTTTCTTT
CDR3: CASSGTGPTEAFF

D: .
size: .
J: TRBJ2-3
length: 14
V: TRBV7-8
DNA: TGTGCCAGCAGCTTAGGAGGCCCGCGGGATACGCAGTATTTT
CDR3: CASSLGGPRDTQYF